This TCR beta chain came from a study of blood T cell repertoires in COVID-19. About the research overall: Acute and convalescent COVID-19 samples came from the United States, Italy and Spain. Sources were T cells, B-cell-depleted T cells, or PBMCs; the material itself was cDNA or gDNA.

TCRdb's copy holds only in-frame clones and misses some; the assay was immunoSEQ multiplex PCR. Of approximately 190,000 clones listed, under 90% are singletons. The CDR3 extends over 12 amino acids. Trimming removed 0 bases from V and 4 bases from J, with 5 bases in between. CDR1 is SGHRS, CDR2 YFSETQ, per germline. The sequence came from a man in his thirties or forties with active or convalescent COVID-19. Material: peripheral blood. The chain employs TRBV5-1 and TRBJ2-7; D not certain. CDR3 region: CASSLGEYEQYV. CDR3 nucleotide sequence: TGCGCCAGCAGCTTGGGAGAGTACGAGCAGTACGTC.